The present entry profiles one T cell receptor beta chain with its context. Only in-frame clones appear in the TCRdb table, and some are missing; sequencing was by immunoSEQ multiplex PCR. Among 250,000 or so clones listed, more than 75% were seen once. The entry originates in a study of blood T cell repertoires in COVID-19. Across the whole study: In each case, the material was cDNA or gDNA derived from T cells, B-cell-depleted T cells, or PBMCs.

Germline values: CDR1 SNHLY, CDR2 FYNNEI. The CDR3 is 17 amino acids. After removal of 2 bases from V and 6 bases from J, the junction contained 13 bases not matched to a gene. The clonotype comes from an older woman with COVID-19, enrolled during active disease. Input material: peripheral blood. This rearrangement joins TRBV2 to TRBJ2-1, with 7 nucleotides matching TRBD2. The CDR3 DNA follows: TGTGCCAGCAGTGAATTGGGGCTAGCGGCTTGGTCCAATGAGCAGTTCTTC. It is translated as CASSELGLAAWSNEQFF.